This T cell receptor (beta chain) appears in the sequencing data of a study of T cell repertoires in cytomegalovirus infection. Study information: Selection of CMV epitopes for the study included recently identified HLA-C-restricted and well-studied HLA-B-restricted ones. Study-wide results and limits: What dominated the ex vivo response were HLA-C-restricted CMV-specific TCR beta clonotypes. Identification of carriers of CMV plus the relevant HLA was achieved through cumulative public TCR beta family frequency.

A remark on this clonotype: Its antigen is not known.

V dropped 3 bases and J dropped 3 bases, with 18 bases sitting between them. The CDR3 extends over 17 amino acids. The germline V gene has CDR1 SGHAT and CDR2 FQNNGV. TCRdb re-derived calls from the reads in MiXCR, one entry per CDR3 protein. The sample shows approximately 910,000 distinct CDR3 sequences, roughly 31% of them seen only once. The chain links TRBV11-2 to TRBJ2-1; D is unclear. This clonotype was obtained from a human donor in good health (CMV status not recorded). Some clones in this sample may be carry-over from other donors' samples. Sample: cultured CD8+ T cells from PBMCs, taken from culture after CMV antigen stimulation. CDR3: CASSLYPGPLGYNEQFF. As DNA, the CDR3 is TGTGCCAGCAGCTTGTACCCGGGCCCCCTCGGCTACAATGAGCAGTTCTTC.